A single TCR beta chain is shown here with its context. What it binds is unknown. This entry is derived from a study of T-cell memory formation after mild COVID-19. Trimming took 1 base from V and 8 from J, leaving 11 bases between them. This CDR3 has 13 amino acids. The V gene's germline CDR1 is LGHNA and CDR2 YSLEER. One entry per CDR3 protein results from TCRdb running MiXCR on the 5' RACE reads. The sample records hundreds of thousands of distinct CDR3 sequences, around 15% being singletons. Study-wide results and limits: The SARS-CoV-2 specificity of second-wave clones reaching peak at day 37 remained unverified.

This chain links TRBV4-3 with TRBJ1-2; D is unresolved. The receptor was isolated from a man between 18 and 29 years old who had mild COVID-19 (a few samples of this study predate the infection). Cell type and time point are not known. What was sequenced was PBMCs or a T cell subset sorted from them (not recorded which). The CDR3 region has the DNA TGCGCCAGCAGCCAAGTAGGAGCTGGCGGCTACACCTTC. The encoded protein is CASSQVGAGGYTF.